One sample yielded the 2 T cell receptor beta chains listed below, sequenced in a study of tumor-infiltrating lymphocytes in primary liver carcinoma. Making TCR beta cDNA involved roughly 500 ng total RNA and a constant-region primer. Three rounds of nested multiplex PCR with slightly modified ARM-PCR produced TCR beta libraries. Forward primers for TRBV1-TRBV30 and a C-beta reverse primer served the first two PCR rounds, at approximately 10 cycles each. TCRdb called the multiplex PCR reads again in MiXCR, with one record for every CDR3 protein. The sample shows 330,000 or so distinct CDR3 sequences, about 65% of them seen only once. Germline DNA was extracted alongside blood RNA, which was obtained from unsorted whole blood. Sequenced input: peripheral blood. Source of these receptors: a man aged 35-49 years with primary liver carcinoma and hepatitis B virus infection.

This clonotype was recorded at least ten times. The chain has TRBV11-2 and TRBJ1-1, with a weak D call TRBD1 (6 bases). The CDR3 is 14 amino acids. Germline lookup yields CDR1 SGHAT and CDR2 FQNNGV. Between the trimmed V and J ends, which lost 2 bases and 6 bases, there was a span of 13 bases. This CDR3 reads CASSLQGGKSEAFF. The CDR3 DNA sequence: TGTGCCAGCAGCTTACAAGGGGGTAAATCTGAAGCTTTCTTT.

There are many counts of this clonotype. The rearrangement uses TRBV5-4 and TRBJ2-7, with D perhaps given as TRBD1 or TRBD2 (5 bases each). The CDR3 totals 14 residues. Deletions cut 5 bases from V and 7 bases from J, with 19 bases between. CDR1 and CDR2 (germline): SGHNT, YYREEE (reference sequence). The CDR3 here is CASRPGPVPWEQYF. DNA of the CDR3: TGTGCCAGCAGACCGGGACCAGTCCCCTGGGAGCAGTACTTC.